Below, 18 T cell receptor beta chains from the same sample are listed, as sequenced in a study of blood T cells in healthy people across ages. Primers used in a second PCR of roughly 6 to 11 cycles were a sample-barcoded 5' primer and a J-beta primer mix. TCRdb itself ran the 5' RACE reads through MiXCR, one entry per CDR3 protein. The sample has 1.5 million or so distinct CDR3 sequences, about 43% seen once. The sequencing input was blood. These receptors were obtained from a woman aged 18 to 35 in good health.

V gene TRBV10-3 combines with J gene TRBJ2-7; perhaps TRBD1 as D (5 bases). The ends were cut back, 6 bases at V and 2 bases at J, with 14 bases in the middle. The CDR3 consists of 14 residues. CDR1 and CDR2 from the germline V gene are ENHRY and SYGVKD. CDR3 sequence (DNA): TGTGCCATCAGAGCGCCTGACAGCGCCTACGAGCAGTACTTC. Translation: CAIRAPDSAYEQYF.

The chain combines TRBV6-1 with TRBJ1-1; TRBD1 is a possible D gene (5 bases). Germline V gene sequence: CDR1 MNHNS, CDR2 SASEGT. CDR3 length equals 14 residues. Trimming shortened V by 4 bases and J by 0 bases, and 9 bases separated the two germline ends. The CDR3 sequence is CASSGQILNTEAFF. CDR3 bases: TGTGCCAGCAGTGGACAGATTTTGAACACTGAAGCTTTCTTT.

The chain recombines TRBV3-1 with TRBJ1-2; tentative D call: TRBD1 (5 bases). This CDR3 has 14 amino acids. Per germline, CDR1 LGHDT and CDR2 YNNKEL (reference sequence). V lost 5 bases to trimming and J lost 4 bases, with 14 bases between them. CDR3 sequence reads: CASSSDSGGYGYTF. Here the CDR3 DNA reads TGTGCCAGCAGCTCCGACAGCGGAGGCTATGGCTACACCTTC.

This clonotype has more than one count but fewer than ten. The CDR3 nucleotides read TGTGCCAGCAGCCCCCGACACGGACCTGGCACAGATACGCAGTATTTT. It specifies CASSPRHGPGTDTQYF. The genes are TRBV4-2 and TRBJ2-3; D gene unclear. This CDR3 contains 16 residues. The germline CDR1 and CDR2 sequences are LGHNA and YNFKEQ. V was cut by 4 bases and J by 1 base, with 15 bases left in between.

The chain couples TRBV11-2 to TRBJ1-1, with 7 bases lining up with TRBD1. CDR3 size: 18 residues. V dropped 1 base and J dropped 0; count of bases not matched to a gene: 11. Germline CDR1 reads SGHAT; CDR2 reads FQNNGV. The CDR3 spells CASSLVPKGDRLNTEAFF. CDR3 DNA sequence: TGTGCCAGCAGCTTAGTACCCAAGGGGGACAGACTGAACACTGAAGCTTTCTTT.

As concerns this clonotype: The junction departs from germline at one end; a sequencing error may be responsible. CDR3 residues: CGVVLAPGEQFF. The CDR3 DNA reads TGCGGCGTTGTCCTCGCCCCGGGCGAGCAGTTCTTC. This chain connects TRBV29-1 to TRBJ2-1; no reliable D call. Germline-derived CDR1 and CDR2 are SQVTM and ANQGSEA. The CDR3 has 12 amino acids.

This sequence joins TRBV5-1 and TRBJ2-7; either TRBD1 or TRBD2 may fit D (5 bases each). The V end was cut by 4 bases, the J end by 4 bases, with 15 bases between. Germline values: CDR1 SGHRS, CDR2 YFSETQ. This CDR3 region has 14 residues. CDR3 sequence (DNA): TGCGCCAGCAGCATGGGGACGGTCGGGTACGAGCAGTACTTC. This translates into CASSMGTVGYEQYF.

In the case of this clonotype: A much more abundant neighbour one base away suggests this may be a read error. The rearrangement links TRBV5-1 to TRBJ1-1, with no clear D. Germline lookup yields CDR1 SGHRS and CDR2 YFSETQ. The V and J ends lost 4 bases and 2 bases respectively, with 12 bases between them. The CDR3 extends over 14 amino acids. CDR3: CASSPVQFNTEAFF. The CDR3 DNA sequence: TGCGCCAGCAGCCCGGTACAGTTTAACACTGAAGCTTTCTTT.

V usage is TRBV10-1 and J usage is TRBJ2-1, with TRBD2 matching over 9 bases. This CDR3 comprises 16 residues. Germline lookup yields CDR1 WNHNN and CDR2 SYGVQD (reference sequence). The V segment lost 6 bases and the J segment 2 bases; nucleotides outside the gene matches: 8. In DNA form, the CDR3 reads TGCGCCAGCAGCGATGCTATAGCGGGAGCCTACAATGAGCAGTTCTTC. Translated, it gives CASSDAIAGAYNEQFF.

The chain employs TRBV6-2 or TRBV6-3 and TRBJ2-3, with 10 positions matching TRBD2. The CDR3 consists of 16 residues. CDR1 is MNHEY and CDR2 is SVGEGT in the germline V gene. V dropped 5 bases and J dropped 1; count of bases not matched to a gene: 6. CDR3 sequence: CASSGLAGVGTDTQYF. CDR3 sequence (DNA): TGTGCCAGCAGTGGTCTAGCGGGAGTAGGCACAGATACGCAGTATTTT.

The chain uses TRBV25-1 and TRBJ1-5; D is possibly TRBD1 (5 bases). The germline V gene encodes CDR1 MGHDK and CDR2 SYGVNS. CDR3 length equals 13 residues. Trimming removed 10 bases from V and 6 bases from J, with 16 bases in between. The CDR3 loop is CATKGTEGQPQHF. CDR3 in DNA: TGTGCCACTAAAGGGACGGAGGGTCAGCCCCAGCATTTT.

This clonotype has a count of ten or more. The V call is TRBV20-1, the J call TRBJ1-6; 8 positions match TRBD1. J lost 10 bases, V lost 8 bases, and 7 bases had no gene match. Germline V CDR1 and CDR2: DFQATT, SNEGSKA (reference sequence). This CDR3 has 12 amino acids. The DNA for the CDR3 is TGCAGTCTGGGACAGGCATCATCACCCCTCCACTTT. This translates into CSLGQASSPLHF.

This clonotype turned up a few times. V and J are TRBV3-1 and TRBJ2-1, with TRBD1 as a possible D gene (6 bases). The CDR3 spans 16 residues. Trimming removed 0 bases at V and 3 bases at J, with 12 bases between. Germline CDR1 LGHDT, CDR2 YNNKEL (reference sequence). The CDR3 bases are TGTGCCAGCAGCCAAGAAACAGGGCCAAGCTACAATGAGCAGTTCTTC. Amino acid sequence: CASSQETGPSYNEQFF.

The chain employs TRBV28 and TRBJ2-3; D is unresolved. The germline V gene encodes CDR1 MDHEN and CDR2 SYDVKM. CDR3 length equals 18 residues. The V end lost 4 bases, the J end lost 2 bases, and 22 bases lay between the germline ends. The CDR3 DNA reads TGTGCCAGCAGTTCCCAAATCCACGACAAGGGCAACACAGATACGCAGTATTTT. It yields the protein CASSSQIHDKGNTDTQYF.

This clonotype has just a few counts. The chain is built from TRBV3-1 and TRBJ1-2, with a possible D match to TRBD1 (5 bases). The ends were cut back, 2 bases at V and 8 bases at J, with 12 bases in the middle. Germline CDR1 reads LGHDT; CDR2 reads YNNKEL (reference sequence). This CDR3 comprises 13 residues. CDR3 region: CASSQRTGTGYTF. In nucleotides, the CDR3 is TGTGCCAGCAGCCAACGGACCGGGACGGGCTACACCTTC.

The V call is TRBV6-6, the J call TRBJ2-1; a possible D gene is TRBD1 (6 bases). This CDR3 contains 15 residues. Trimming took off 6 bases at V and 2 bases at J, with 14 bases between the two ends. Germline assignment: CDR1 MNHNY and CDR2 SVGAGI (reference sequence). CDR3 protein: CASSPRTVAYNEQFF. DNA of the CDR3: TGTGCCAGCAGCCCCAGGACAGTCGCCTACAATGAGCAGTTCTTC.

This clonotype turned up a few times. The V gene is TRBV7-9, the J gene TRBJ1-5; 7 nucleotides agree with TRBD1. Looked up from germline, CDR1 is SEHNR and CDR2 is FQNEAQ (reference sequence). This CDR3 comprises 14 residues. The V segment lost 3 bases and the J segment 7 bases; nucleotides outside the gene matches: 6. The CDR3 reads CASSFKGAGQPQHF. CDR3 bases: TGTGCCAGCAGCTTCAAGGGGGCAGGACAGCCCCAGCATTTT. The variable domain in full, completed from reference TRBV7-9 and TRBJ1-5, reads DTGVSQNPRHKITKRGQNVTFRCDPISEHNRLYWYRQTLGQGPEFLTYFQNEAQLEKSRLLSDRFSAERPKGSFSTLEIQRTEQGDSAMYLCASSFKGAGQPQHFGDGTRLSIL.

This rearrangement joins TRBV4-1 to TRBJ2-6; D not certain. CDR1 and CDR2 from the germline V gene are MGHRA and YSYEKL. V was trimmed by 0 bases and J by 2 bases, leaving 8 bases between them. The CDR3 length is 16 residues. The CDR3 nucleotides read TGCGCCAGCAGCCAAGATCTACCCCCTGGGGCCAACGTCCTGACTTTC. It translates to CASSQDLPPGANVLTF.